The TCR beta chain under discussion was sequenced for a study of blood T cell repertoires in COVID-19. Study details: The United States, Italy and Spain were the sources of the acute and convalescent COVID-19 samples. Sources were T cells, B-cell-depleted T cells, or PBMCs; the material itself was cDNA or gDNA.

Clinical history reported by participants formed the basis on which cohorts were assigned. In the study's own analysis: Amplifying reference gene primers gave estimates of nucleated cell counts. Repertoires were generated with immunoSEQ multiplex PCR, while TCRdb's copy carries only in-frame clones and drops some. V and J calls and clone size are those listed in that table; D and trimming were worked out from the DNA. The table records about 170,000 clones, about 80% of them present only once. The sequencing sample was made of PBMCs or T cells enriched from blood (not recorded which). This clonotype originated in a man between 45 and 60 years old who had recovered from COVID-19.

CDR3 residues: CASSEIGSFSGNTIYF. Here the CDR3 DNA reads TGTGCCAGCAGTGAAATTGGCTCCTTCTCTGGAAACACCATATATTTT. This rearrangement joins TRBV6-1 to TRBJ1-3; D is unresolved. The germline V gene has CDR1 MNHNS and CDR2 SASEGT. The CDR3 is made up of 16 amino acids. V was cut by 2 bases and J by 0 bases, with 11 bases left in between.